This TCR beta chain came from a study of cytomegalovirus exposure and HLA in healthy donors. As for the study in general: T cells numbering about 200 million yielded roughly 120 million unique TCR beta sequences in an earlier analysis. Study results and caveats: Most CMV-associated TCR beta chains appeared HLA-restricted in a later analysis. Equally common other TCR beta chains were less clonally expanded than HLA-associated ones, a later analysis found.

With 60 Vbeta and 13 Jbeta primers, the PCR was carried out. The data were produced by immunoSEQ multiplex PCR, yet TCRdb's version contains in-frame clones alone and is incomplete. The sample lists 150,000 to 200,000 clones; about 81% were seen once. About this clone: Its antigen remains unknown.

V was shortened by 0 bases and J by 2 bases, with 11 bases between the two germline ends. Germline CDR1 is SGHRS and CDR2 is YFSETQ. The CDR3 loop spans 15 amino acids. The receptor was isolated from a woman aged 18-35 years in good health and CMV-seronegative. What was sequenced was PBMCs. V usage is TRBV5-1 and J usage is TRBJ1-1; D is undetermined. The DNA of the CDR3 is TGCGCCAGCAGCTTGGGAATAGGACTAAACACTGAAGCTTTCTTT. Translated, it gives CASSLGIGLNTEAFF.